This TCR beta chain is from a study of blood T cell repertoires in COVID-19. On the study more broadly: Material from acute and convalescent COVID-19 was sourced from the United States, Italy and Spain. PBMCs, B-cell-depleted T cells, or T cells were the source of the cDNA or gDNA that made up the material.

V trimming: 5 bases; J trimming: 5 bases; junction bases outside the gene matches: 10. The CDR3 has 16 amino acids. Per the germline V gene, CDR1 is MDHEN and CDR2 is SYDVKM. Assay used: immunoSEQ multiplex PCR; TCRdb lists only in-frame clones, some missing. The data hold about 120,000 clones, with 79% observed a single time. The sequenced sample consisted of peripheral blood. The TCR sequence derives from a woman of 80 years or more with acute or convalescent COVID-19. The chain uses TRBV28 and TRBJ2-7; 12 bases align to TRBD2. As DNA, the CDR3 is TGTGCCAGCAGTCCGAACCGACTAGCGGGAGAGGACGAGCAGTACTTC. Translation: CASSPNRLAGEDEQYF.